This is a list of T cell receptor beta chains from one sample in a study of immune heterogeneity within non-small cell lung tumors. TCRdb re-derived calls from the multiplex PCR reads in MiXCR, one entry per CDR3 protein. The sample includes about 3,400 distinct CDR3 sequences, about 40% of them seen just once. The specimen sequenced was lung tumor tissue. The source of these receptors is a man in his sixties or seventies with non-small cell lung cancer. CDR3s include the opening cysteine and the closing phenylalanine or tryptophan. Each record gives: V gene, CDR3 length, J gene, clone size, D gene, CDR3 DNA, CDR3 protein. The D gene is left open where the match is weak. For some rows the clone size is stated as once, few or many, or as a class when expanded; others skip it.

TRBV28,14,TRBJ2-7,NA,NA,TGTGCCAGCAGTTCCGGGACTCTGGTGGGGGAGCAGTACTTC,CASSSGTLVGEQYF
TRBV30,15,TRBJ2-3,NA,NA,TGTGCCTGGAGTCGGGGCTTTGGGGTTTCAGATACGCAGTATTTT,CAWSRGFGVSDTQYF
TRBV28,17,TRBJ2-6,large,NA,TGTGCCAGCAGTTTACGCGGTACTCCACTCTGGGCCAACGTCCTGACTTTC,CASSLRGTPLWANVLTF
TRBV2,14,TRBJ2-1,NA,TRBD2,TGTGCCAGCAGTGAACTAGCGGGAATCGGTGAGCAGTTCTTC,CASSELAGIGEQFF
TRBV28,16,TRBJ2-7,NA,TRBD1,TGTGCCAGCAGTTCCGCCGGGACAGACTTTTCCTACGAGCAGTACTTC,CASSSAGTDFSYEQYF
TRBV2,11,TRBJ2-3,NA,NA,TGTGCCAGCAGTGAAGTAGATACGCAGTATTTT,CASSEVDTQYF
TRBV7-8,19,TRBJ2-7,NA,TRBD2,TGTGCCAGCAGCTTAGGGGGCCCAACGACTAGCGGGAGACTTGGGGAGCAGTACTTC,CASSLGGPTTSGRLGEQYF
TRBV6-1,14,TRBJ2-3,few,NA,TGTGCCAGCAGTGAAGACTATCTCACAGATACGCAGTATTTT,CASSEDYLTDTQYF
TRBV19,15,TRBJ1-6,NA,NA,TGTGCCAGTAGTCAAAGGTCGGGCGGTAGGCCACCCCTCCACTTT,CASSQRSGGRPPLHF
TRBV19,15,TRBJ1-6,NA,NA,TGTGCCAGTAGTATTGGAGACAGTGGGAATTCACCCCTCCACTTT,CASSIGDSGNSPLHF
TRBV24-1,13,TRBJ2-7,few,NA,TGTGCCACCAGTGACCGTACGGCCCTCGAGCAGTACTTC,CATSDRTALEQYF
TRBV6-5,15,TRBJ2-2,few,NA,TGTGCCAGCAGTTACGGGTACCAGGGTACCGGGGAGCTGTTTTTT,CASSYGYQGTGELFF
TRBV4-2,18,TRBJ2-7,NA,NA,TGTGCCAGCAGCCAAGTGAGGGACTTGAGGGAGAGCTCCTACGAGCAGTACTTC,CASSQVRDLRESSYEQYF
TRBV29-1,12,TRBJ2-2,NA,NA,TGCAGCGTTGAAAAGGGGACCGGGGAGCTGTTTTTT,CSVEKGTGELFF
TRBV19,15,TRBJ2-1,few,NA,TGTGCCAGTAGTTTGACTCCCAGCTCCTACAATGAGCAGTTCTTC,CASSLTPSSYNEQFF
TRBV2,16,TRBJ2-6,NA,NA,TGTGCCAGCAGTGATTGGGGTGGGCATGGGGCCAACGTCCTGACTTTC,CASSDWGGHGANVLTF
TRBV3-1,12,TRBJ2-1,NA,NA,TGTGCCGGCAGCCCCCAGTACAATGAGCAGTTCTTC,CAGSPQYNEQFF
TRBV6-2/TRBV6-3,14,TRBJ2-1,medium-sized,NA,TGTGCCAGCAGTTACTCCAGTCTCGACAATGAGCAGTTCTTC,CASSYSSLDNEQFF
TRBV20-1,13,TRBJ2-1,few,NA,TGCAGTGCCCTAATTGGCAGCGGCAATGAGCAGTTCTTC,CSALIGSGNEQFF
TRBV15,19,TRBJ2-3,NA,TRBD2,TGTGCCACCAGCAGAGATTATTCGGGGGGGACGCGTAATCTATATACGCAGTATTTT,CATSRDYSGGTRNLYTQYF
TRBV4-2,20,TRBJ2-7,large,TRBD2,TGTGCCAGCAGCCAAGACCACCCGGGTCTAGCGGGAGGGAGCTCCTACGAGCAGTACTTC,CASSQDHPGLAGGSSYEQYF
TRBV10-3,16,TRBJ2-1,large,NA,TGTGCCATCAGTGAGTCGAGTCTACTAGGTTCCAATGAGCAGTTCTTC,CAISESSLLGSNEQFF
TRBV2,14,TRBJ2-7,few,NA,TGTGCCAGCAGTGCGGACAGCTACTCCTACGAGCAGTACTTC,CASSADSYSYEQYF
TRBV4-1,15,TRBJ2-7,few,TRBD1,TGCGCCAGCAGCCGAGATCGACAGGGGTGGGCCGAGCAGTACTTC,CASSRDRQGWAEQYF
TRBV30,13,TRBJ1-2,NA,TRBD1,TGTGCCTGGAGTTACGGGACAGCCGGTGGCTACACCTTC,CAWSYGTAGGYTF
TRBV28,13,TRBJ2-7,NA,NA,TGTGCCAGCAGTATTGGAGGGAGATACGAGCAGTACTTC,CASSIGGRYEQYF
TRBV29-1,13,TRBJ2-7,few,TRBD2,TGCAGCGTGGGATTCGCGGGAGTACGCGAGCAGTACTTC,CSVGFAGVREQYF
TRBV27,13,TRBJ2-7,few,NA,TGTGCCAGCAGTTGGACGAAATGGGGCGAGCAGTACTTC,CASSWTKWGEQYF
TRBV20-1,14,TRBJ1-2,large,TRBD1,TGCAGTGCAAGGGACAGCTACATTAACTATGGCTACACCTTC,CSARDSYINYGYTF
TRBV12-5,15,TRBJ2-2,NA,TRBD1,TGTGCTAGTGGAACCGGGACAGATTACACCGGGGAGCTGTTTTTT,CASGTGTDYTGELFF
TRBV6-1,13,TRBJ1-2,few,NA,TGTGCCAGCAGTGAAGAAAAGGGGGGCAAGCATACCTTC,CASSEEKGGKHTF
TRBV7-2,19,TRBJ2-6,NA,NA,TGTGCCAGCAGCTTAGTGATACACCTAACCCCCTCTGGGGCCAACGTCCTGACTTTC,CASSLVIHLTPSGANVLTF
TRBV7-9,15,TRBJ2-7,NA,NA,TGTGCCAGCAGCCGAGATTTGTCCGGTCAATACGAGCAGTACTTC,CASSRDLSGQYEQYF
TRBV2,13,TRBJ2-3,NA,TRBD1,TGTGCCAGTGGGGGACAGGTTACAGATACGCAGTATTTT,CASGGQVTDTQYF
TRBV15,15,TRBJ2-3,NA,TRBD2,TGTGCCACCAGCGGATTAGCGGGAGTCCCAGATACGCAGTATTTT,CATSGLAGVPDTQYF
TRBV6-5,15,TRBJ2-7,NA,TRBD1,TGTGCCAGCAGTTACTTACGGGACAGGTCTGGCGAGCAGTACTTC,CASSYLRDRSGEQYF
TRBV6-1,15,TRBJ2-7,few,TRBD1,TGTGCCAGCAGTTTCGGGGACAGGGGATACTACGAGCAGTACTTC,CASSFGDRGYYEQYF
TRBV7-2,14,TRBJ1-2,few,TRBD1,TGTGCCAGCAGCTTAGTGGGACAGGGTGGCGGCTACACCTTC,CASSLVGQGGGYTF
TRBV10-1,16,TRBJ2-3,NA,NA,TGCGCCAGCAGTGACGGGACGTTAATTTCCACAGATACGCAGTATTTT,CASSDGTLISTDTQYF
TRBV18,14,TRBJ2-3,NA,NA,TGTGCCAGCTCACCACCGATGGGAGCAGATACGCAGTATTTT,CASSPPMGADTQYF
TRBV7-9,15,TRBJ2-1,few,TRBD2,TGTGCCAGCAGCTTTCCTAGCGGGATATTCAATGAGCAGTTCTTC,CASSFPSGIFNEQFF
TRBV5-8,13,TRBJ1-2,NA,NA,TGTGCCAGCAGCTCACCGCCGAACTATGGCTACACCTTC,CASSSPPNYGYTF
TRBV13,15,TRBJ2-7,NA,NA,TGTGCCAGCAGCTTAGGAGGCCCTACAGGGAACGAGCAGTACTTC,CASSLGGPTGNEQYF
TRBV25-1,15,TRBJ1-5,NA,NA,TGTGCCAGCAGTGACAGGACAGTAGGCAATCAGCCCCAGCATTTT,CASSDRTVGNQPQHF
TRBV4-1,14,TRBJ2-7,few,NA,TGCGCCAGCAGCCAAGATCCATCAGTAGGCGAGCAGTACTTC,CASSQDPSVGEQYF